This TCR beta chain was identified during a study of cytomegalovirus exposure and HLA in healthy donors. Comment on this clone: Its antigen remains unidentified.

It was with 60 Vbeta and 13 Jbeta primers that the PCR ran. The assay was immunoSEQ multiplex PCR, and TCRdb's table has in-frame clones only and misses some. The sample holds 180,000 or so clones, 82% seen once. General study findings and limits: As a later analysis revealed, the rate of TCR association differed by HLA locus, with DRB1 most and HLA-C fewest.

The TCR was taken from a boy aged 2 to 10 in good health and CMV-seronegative. Sequenced input: PBMCs.

CDR3 coding DNA: TGTGCCAGCAGCCGGGGAGGGACAGGTTACAATGAGCAGTTCTTC. This translates into CASSRGGTGYNEQFF. The rearrangement joins TRBV16 to TRBJ2-1, with TRBD1 as a possible D gene (8 bases). Trimming took off 4 bases at V and 4 bases at J, with 14 bases between the two ends. CDR3 size: 15 residues. The germline V gene has CDR1 KGHSY and CDR2 FQNENV.